This TCR beta chain stems from a study of T-cell reconstitution after alpha-beta-depleted transplantation in children. Study conclusions and caveats: Several hundred rapidly expanded clones from non-depleted graft cells reportedly supplied alpha-beta T cells about two months post-transplant. One year after transplant, T-cell counts and diversity came mostly from newly produced T cells. Some patients' high day-60 TCRbeta diversity was attributed to recipient cells surviving conditioning.

A remark on this clonotype: Antigen specificity is unknown.

CDR3 length equals 14 residues. CDR1 and CDR2 from the germline V gene are SGHTA and FQGNSA. Trimming stripped 3 bases from V and 2 bases from J, with 11 bases between. Preparation of the TCRbeta library involved a method that used unique molecular identifiers. Each CDR3 protein is one row after TCRdb ran MiXCR on the PCR reads. This table has some 600,000 distinct CDR3 sequences, 13% appearing once. The genes are TRBV7-2 and TRBJ2-7; the D is unclear. The starting material was PBMCs, mostly from graft donor cells, obtained 360 days after TCRalphabeta/CD19-depleted stem cell transplant. The clonotype originates from a male patient aged 5 to 17 who had a stem cell transplant for acute myeloid leukemia, so the T cells may come from the graft donor. This CDR3 is CASSLDGYTYEQYF. CDR3 DNA: TGTGCCAGCAGCTTGGACGGGTACACCTACGAGCAGTACTTC.